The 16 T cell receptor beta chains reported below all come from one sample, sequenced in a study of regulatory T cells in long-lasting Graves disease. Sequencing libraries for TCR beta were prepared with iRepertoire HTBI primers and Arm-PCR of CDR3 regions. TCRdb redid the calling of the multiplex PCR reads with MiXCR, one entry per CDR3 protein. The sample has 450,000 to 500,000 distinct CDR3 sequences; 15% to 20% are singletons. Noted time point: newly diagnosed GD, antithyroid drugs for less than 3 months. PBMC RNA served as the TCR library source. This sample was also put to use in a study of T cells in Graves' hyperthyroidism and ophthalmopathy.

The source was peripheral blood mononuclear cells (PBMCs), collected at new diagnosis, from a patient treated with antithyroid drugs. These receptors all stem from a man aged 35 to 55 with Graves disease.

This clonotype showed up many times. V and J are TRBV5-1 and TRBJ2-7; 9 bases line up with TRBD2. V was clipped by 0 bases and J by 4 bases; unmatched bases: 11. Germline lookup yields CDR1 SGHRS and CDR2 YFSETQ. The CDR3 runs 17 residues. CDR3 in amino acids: CASSLGSLLREGYEQYF. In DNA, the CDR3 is TGCGCCAGCAGCTTGGGTAGTCTGCTGCGGGAGGGATACGAGCAGTACTTC. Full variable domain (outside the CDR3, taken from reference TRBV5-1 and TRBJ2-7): KAGVTQTPRYLIKTRGQQVTLSCSPISGHRSVSWYQQTPGQGLQFLFEYFSETQRNKGNFPGRFSGRQFSNSRSEMNVSTLELGDSALYLCASSLGSLLREGYEQYFGPGTRLTVT.

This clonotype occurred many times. Here the CDR3 reads CATRGLAGGTDTQYF. CDR3 sequence (DNA): TGTGCCACCAGGGGACTAGCGGGAGGCACAGATACGCAGTATTTT. This chain links TRBV24-1 with TRBJ2-3; 14 bases are a match to TRBD2. V lost 7 bases and J lost 1; bases outside the gene matches: 0. In germline, CDR1 is KGHDR, CDR2 SFDVKD. The CDR3 consists of 15 residues.

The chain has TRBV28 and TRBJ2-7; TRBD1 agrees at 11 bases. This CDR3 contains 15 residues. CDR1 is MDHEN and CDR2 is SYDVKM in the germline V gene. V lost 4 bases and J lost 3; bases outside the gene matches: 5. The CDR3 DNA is TGTGCCAGCAGTTCCCGGGACAGGGGGTTCTACGAGCAGTACTTC. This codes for CASSSRDRGFYEQYF.

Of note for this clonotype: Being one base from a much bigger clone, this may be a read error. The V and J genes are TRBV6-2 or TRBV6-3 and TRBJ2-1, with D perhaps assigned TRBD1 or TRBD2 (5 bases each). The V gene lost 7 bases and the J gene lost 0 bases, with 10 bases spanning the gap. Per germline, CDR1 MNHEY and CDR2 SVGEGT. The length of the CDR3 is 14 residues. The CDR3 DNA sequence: TGTGCCAGCATCGAGGGGATCTCCTACAATGAGCAGTTCTTC. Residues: CASIEGISYNEQFF.

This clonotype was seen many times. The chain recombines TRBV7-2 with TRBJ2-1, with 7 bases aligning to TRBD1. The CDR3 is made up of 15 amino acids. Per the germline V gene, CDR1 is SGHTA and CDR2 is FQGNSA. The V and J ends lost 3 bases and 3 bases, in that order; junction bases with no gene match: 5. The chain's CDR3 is CASSFRQGGYNEQFF. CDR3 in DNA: TGTGCCAGCAGCTTTCGACAGGGTGGCTACAATGAGCAGTTCTTC. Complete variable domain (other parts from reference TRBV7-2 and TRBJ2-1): GAGVSQSPSNKVTEKGKDVELRCDPISGHTALYWYRQSLGQGLEFLIYFQGNSAPDKSGLPSDRFSAERTGGSVSTLTIQRTQQEDSAVYLCASSFRQGGYNEQFFGPGTRLTVL.

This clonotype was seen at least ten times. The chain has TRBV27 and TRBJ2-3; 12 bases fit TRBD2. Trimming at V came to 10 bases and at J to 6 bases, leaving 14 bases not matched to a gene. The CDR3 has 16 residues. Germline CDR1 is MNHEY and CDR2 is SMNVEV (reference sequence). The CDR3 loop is CATLRPLAGGKDTQYF. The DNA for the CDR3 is TGTGCCACCCTAAGGCCCCTAGCGGGAGGGAAGGATACGCAGTATTTT.

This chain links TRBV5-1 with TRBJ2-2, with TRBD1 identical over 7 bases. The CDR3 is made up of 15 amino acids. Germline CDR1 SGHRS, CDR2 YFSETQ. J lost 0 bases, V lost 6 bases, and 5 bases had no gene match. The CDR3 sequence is CASNRDRPNTGELFF. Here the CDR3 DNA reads TGCGCCAGCAACCGGGACAGACCGAACACCGGGGAGCTGTTTTTT.

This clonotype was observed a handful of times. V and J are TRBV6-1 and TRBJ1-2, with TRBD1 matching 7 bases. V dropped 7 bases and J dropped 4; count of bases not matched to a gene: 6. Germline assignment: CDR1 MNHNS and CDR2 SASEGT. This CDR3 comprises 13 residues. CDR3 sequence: CASNGQVLYGYTF. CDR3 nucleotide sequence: TGTGCCAGCAACGGACAGGTGCTCTATGGCTACACCTTC.

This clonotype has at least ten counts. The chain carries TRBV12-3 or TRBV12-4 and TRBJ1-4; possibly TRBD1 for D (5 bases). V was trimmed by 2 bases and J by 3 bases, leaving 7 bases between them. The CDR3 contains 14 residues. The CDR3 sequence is CASSLWGANEKLFF. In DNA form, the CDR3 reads TGTGCCAGCAGTTTATGGGGGGCTAATGAAAAACTGTTTTTT.

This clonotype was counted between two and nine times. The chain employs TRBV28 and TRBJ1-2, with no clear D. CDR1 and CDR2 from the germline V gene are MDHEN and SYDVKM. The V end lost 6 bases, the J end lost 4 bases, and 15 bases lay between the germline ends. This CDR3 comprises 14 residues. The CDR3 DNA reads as TGTGCCAGCAGGGTGGAGGGATATGCCTATGGCTACACCTTC. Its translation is CASRVEGYAYGYTF.

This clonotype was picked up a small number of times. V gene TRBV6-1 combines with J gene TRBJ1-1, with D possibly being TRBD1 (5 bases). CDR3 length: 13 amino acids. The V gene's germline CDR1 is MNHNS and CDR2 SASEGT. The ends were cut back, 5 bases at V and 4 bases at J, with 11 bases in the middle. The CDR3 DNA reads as TGTGCCAGCAGTCGGACGGGGGTCACTGAAGCTTTCTTT. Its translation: CASSRTGVTEAFF.

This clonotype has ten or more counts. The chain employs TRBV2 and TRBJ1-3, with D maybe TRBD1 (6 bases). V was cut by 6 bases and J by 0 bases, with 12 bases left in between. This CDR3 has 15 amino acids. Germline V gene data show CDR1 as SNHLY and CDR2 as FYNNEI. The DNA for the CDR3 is TGTGCCAGCAGACTCGGGGGCGGCTCTGGAAACACCATATATTTT. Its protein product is CASRLGGGSGNTIYF. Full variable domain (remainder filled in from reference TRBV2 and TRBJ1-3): EPEVTQTPSHQVTQMGQEVILRCVPISNHLYFYWYRQILGQKVEFLVSFYNNEISEKSEIFDDQFSVERPDGSNFTLKIRSTKLEDSAMYFCASRLGGGSGNTIYFGEGSWLTVV.

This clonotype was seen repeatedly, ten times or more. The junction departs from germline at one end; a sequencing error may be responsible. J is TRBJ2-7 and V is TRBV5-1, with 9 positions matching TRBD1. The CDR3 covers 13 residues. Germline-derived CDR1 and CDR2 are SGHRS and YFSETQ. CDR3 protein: CASSRTGVGEQYF. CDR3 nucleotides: TGTGCCAGCAGCCGGACAGGGGTGGGCGAGCAGTACTTC.

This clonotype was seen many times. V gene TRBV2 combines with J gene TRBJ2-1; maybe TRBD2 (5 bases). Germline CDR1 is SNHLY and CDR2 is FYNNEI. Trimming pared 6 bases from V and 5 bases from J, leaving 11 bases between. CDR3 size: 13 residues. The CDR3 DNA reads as TGTGCCAGCAGCCGGACTTTAGACAATGAGCAGTTCTTC. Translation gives CASSRTLDNEQFF.

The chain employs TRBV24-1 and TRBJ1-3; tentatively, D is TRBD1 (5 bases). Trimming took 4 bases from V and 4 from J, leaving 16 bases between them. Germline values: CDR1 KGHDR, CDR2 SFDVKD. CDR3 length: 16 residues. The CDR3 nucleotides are TGTGCCACCAGTGAAGGAGGCCCGGGGGACGGAAACACCATATATTTT. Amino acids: CATSEGGPGDGNTIYF.

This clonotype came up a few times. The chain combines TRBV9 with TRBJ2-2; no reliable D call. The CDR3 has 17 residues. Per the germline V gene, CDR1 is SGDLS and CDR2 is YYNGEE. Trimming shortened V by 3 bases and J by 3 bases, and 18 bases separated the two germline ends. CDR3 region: CASSADQDLTYTGELFF. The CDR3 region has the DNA TGTGCCAGCAGCGCGGACCAGGATCTAACTTACACCGGGGAGCTGTTTTTT.